This entry describes one TCR beta chain. TCRdb reanalysed the RT-PCR reads using MiXCR and keeps one entry per CDR3 protein. The table records hundreds of thousands of distinct CDR3 sequences, about 14% of them present only once. This CDR3 has 13 amino acids. V lost 8 bases, J lost 4 bases, and 5 bases stayed unmatched. The source of this sequence is a female donor in good health, serving as a healthy control. This chain connects TRBV12-3 or TRBV12-4 to TRBJ1-5; TRBD1 matches 7 bases. Sequenced material: memory CD4+ T cells from blood. The CDR3 DNA reads as TGTGCCAGCGGGACAGAATGGAATCAGCCCCAGCATTTT. It translates to CASGTEWNQPQHF.